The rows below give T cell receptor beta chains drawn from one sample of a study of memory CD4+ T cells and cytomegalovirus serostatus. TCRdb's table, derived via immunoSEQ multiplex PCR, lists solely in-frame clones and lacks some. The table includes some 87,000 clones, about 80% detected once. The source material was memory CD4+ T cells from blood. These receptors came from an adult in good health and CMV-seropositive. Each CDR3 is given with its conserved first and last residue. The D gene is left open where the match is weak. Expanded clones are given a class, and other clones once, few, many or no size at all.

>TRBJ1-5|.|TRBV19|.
TGTGCCAGTAGTACGACAGTGAATCAGCCCCAGCATTTT
CASSTTVNQPQHF
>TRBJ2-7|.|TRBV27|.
TGTGCCAGCAGTTCCCACCGGGGTTTGGAGCAGTACTTC
CASSSHRGLEQYF
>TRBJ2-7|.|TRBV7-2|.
TGTGCCAGCAGCTTAGGGGGCGGGACCTACGAGCAGTACTTC
CASSLGGGTYEQYF
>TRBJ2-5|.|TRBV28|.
TGTGCCAGCAGCTCGGTCCATCAGTACCAAGAGACCCAGTACTTC
CASSSVHQYQETQYF
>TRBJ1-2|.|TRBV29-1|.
TGCAGCGTTGAACTGCAGGGCCCTGGCTACACCTTC
CSVELQGPGYTF
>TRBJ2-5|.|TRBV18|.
TGTGCCAGCTCACTCCAACAAGAGACCCAGTACTTC
CASSLQQETQYF
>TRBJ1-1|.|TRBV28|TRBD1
TGTGCCAGCAGTGACCCAGGGGGTGACATGAACACTGAAGCTTTCTTT
CASSDPGGDMNTEAFF
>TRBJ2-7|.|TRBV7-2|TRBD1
TGTGCCAGCAGCGCCGAGTACTACAGGGGGCAGCAGTACTTC
CASSAEYYRGQQYF
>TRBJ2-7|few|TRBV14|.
TGTGCCAGCAGCCAAGAGAACGCCTACTACGAGCAGTACTTC
CASSQENAYYEQYF
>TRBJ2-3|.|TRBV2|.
TGTGCCAGCAGTGAAGACAGGGACGGTACGCAGTATTTT
CASSEDRDGTQYF
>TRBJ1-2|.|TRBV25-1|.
TGTGCCAGCAGCGGGGGGTATGGCTACACCTTC
CASSGGYGYTF